This section outlines one T cell receptor (beta chain) sequence together with its context. Its target is not known. The sample is drawn from a study of T cells expressing NK-cell markers. TCRdb reprocessed the 5' RACE reads and reports one entry per CDR3 protein, with no DNA. Recorded here are about 160,000 distinct CDR3 sequences; the top ten clones represent over 20%. There are 14 residues in the CDR3. Germline V CDR1 and CDR2: LNHNV, YYDKDF (reference sequence). General study results and limits: The CD3+CD56-NKG2C+ fraction of a handful of donors was also led by these clonotypes.

This TCR derives from a man between 18 and 69 years old in good health. Sequenced input: blood T cells: a sorted CD56 or NKG2C T cell subset, CD4+ or CD8+ T cells, or bulk PBMC T cells (not recorded which). The chain couples TRBV15 to TRBJ2-2. CDR3 in amino acids: CATSSYGNTGELFF.